This T cell receptor beta chain stems from a study of cytomegalovirus exposure and HLA in healthy donors. Study observations and caveats: Testing in vitro showed three CMV-associated chains specific for CMV antigens.

This clone was seen just once. Its specificity is unknown. The CDR3 length is 14 residues. CDR1 is MNHEY, CDR2 SMNVEV, per germline (reference sequence). Trimming shortened V by 6 bases and J by 0 bases, and 12 bases separated the two germline ends. Method: immunoSEQ multiplex PCR; TCRdb's copy keeps in-frame clones and lacks some. The table lists a few hundred thousand clones, about 90% of them singletons. The chain links TRBV27 to TRBJ2-7; D possibly corresponds to TRBD1 (5 bases). The clonotype was recovered from a man in his late teens or twenties in good health and CMV-seropositive. The sequencing input was PBMCs. DNA for the CDR3: TGTGCCAGCAGCCCATGGCAGGGCTCCTACGAGCAGTACTTC. Encoded protein: CASSPWQGSYEQYF.